This passage covers 11 T cell receptor beta chains from one sample sequenced in a study of T cells expressing NK-cell markers. TCRdb re-called the 5' RACE reads and gives one entry per CDR3 protein, without DNA. This sample's clone table lists a few hundred thousand distinct CDR3 sequences. The sample was blood T cells: a sorted CD56 or NKG2C T cell subset, CD4+ or CD8+ T cells, or bulk PBMC T cells (not recorded which). The source is a man aged 18 to 35 in good health.

The chain joins TRBV5-4 to TRBJ2-3; there is no DNA to check the TCRdb D call of TRBD2. The length of the CDR3 is 14 residues. Germline CDR1 SGHNT, CDR2 YYREEE (reference sequence). CDR3 protein: CASSPEAGADTQYF.

V and J are TRBV20-1 and TRBJ2-1. The CDR3 runs 12 residues. The V gene's germline CDR1 is DFQATT and CDR2 SNEGSKA (reference sequence). This CDR3 reads CSVKSSYNEQFF.

The V gene is TRBV7-2, the J gene TRBJ2-1; the D gene TCRdb calls, TRBD1, cannot be checked with no DNA. The V gene's germline CDR1 is SGHTA and CDR2 FQGNSA. The CDR3 has 17 residues. The CDR3 protein is CASSLVGGGATYNEQFF.

The V gene is TRBV12-3 or TRBV12-4, the J gene TRBJ2-1; absent DNA, TCRdb's TRBD1 call cannot be checked. This CDR3 is 11 amino acids long. The CDR3 region is CASSPRDQQFF.

The chain employs TRBV5-1 and TRBJ2-2. The CDR3 contains 15 residues. Germline V gene sequence: CDR1 SGHRS, CDR2 YFSETQ. This CDR3 reads CASSLEVVVTGELFF.

This chain joins TRBV20-1 and TRBJ2-1. The CDR3 runs 15 residues. Germline V gives CDR1 DFQATT, CDR2 SNEGSKA (reference sequence). The CDR3 is CSARGIGIPYNEQFF.

The chain employs TRBV12-3 or TRBV12-4 and TRBJ2-1; TCRdb names TRBD1, which stays unverified in the absence of DNA. The CDR3 consists of 16 residues. CDR3 sequence reads: CASSLGGSVYRNEQFF.

This chain connects TRBV6-1 to TRBJ2-1. Per the germline V gene, CDR1 is MNHNS and CDR2 is SASEGT. CDR3 size: 15 residues. The chain's CDR3 is CASSESPTSYNEQFF.

V gene TRBV2 combines with J gene TRBJ2-3. Germline V CDR1 and CDR2: SNHLY, FYNNEI. This CDR3 is built from 11 residues. The CDR3 protein is CASLTTDTQYF.

This rearrangement joins TRBV7-2 to TRBJ2-1; TCRdb calls TRBD1, which cannot be checked without DNA. The CDR3 loop spans 13 amino acids. In germline, CDR1 is SGHTA, CDR2 FQGNSA. This chain's CDR3 is CVSGTGIYNEQFF.

V and J are TRBV24-1 and TRBJ2-3; checking the TCRdb D call of TRBD2 is not possible without DNA. The germline gives CDR1 KGHDR, CDR2 SFDVKD. The CDR3 is made up of 16 amino acids. CDR3: CATSDLSGRGTDTQYF.